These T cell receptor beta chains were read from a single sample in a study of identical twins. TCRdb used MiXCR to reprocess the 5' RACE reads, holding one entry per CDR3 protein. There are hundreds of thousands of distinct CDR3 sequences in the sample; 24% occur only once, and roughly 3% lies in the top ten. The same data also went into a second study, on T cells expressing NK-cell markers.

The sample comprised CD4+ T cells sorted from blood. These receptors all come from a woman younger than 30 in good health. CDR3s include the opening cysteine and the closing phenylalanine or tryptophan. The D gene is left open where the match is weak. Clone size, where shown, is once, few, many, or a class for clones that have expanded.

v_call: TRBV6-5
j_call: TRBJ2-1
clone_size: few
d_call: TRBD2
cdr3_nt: TGTGCCAGCAGTTACTCAGCGGGAGGGGACGGCGAGCAGTTCTTC
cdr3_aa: CASSYSAGGDGEQFF

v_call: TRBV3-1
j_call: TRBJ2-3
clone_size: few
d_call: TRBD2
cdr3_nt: TGTGCCAGCAGCCAATTCAGCGGGGGGACAGATACGCAGTATTTT
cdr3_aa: CASSQFSGGTDTQYF

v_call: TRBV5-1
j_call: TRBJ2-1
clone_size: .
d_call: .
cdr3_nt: TGCGCCAGCAGCTTGGGGCATAAGGGGGGCCCGTCAGATGAGCAGTTCTTC
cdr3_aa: CASSLGHKGGPSDEQFF

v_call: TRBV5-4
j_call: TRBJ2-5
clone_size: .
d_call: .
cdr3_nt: TGTGCCAGCGGCACTGGAGGAGCGGCCAACCAAGAGACCCAGTACTTC
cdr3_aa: CASGTGGAANQETQYF

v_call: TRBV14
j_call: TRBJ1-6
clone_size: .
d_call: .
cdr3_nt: TGTGCCAGCAGCCAATACAGGGATTCACCCCTCCACTTT
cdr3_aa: CASSQYRDSPLHF

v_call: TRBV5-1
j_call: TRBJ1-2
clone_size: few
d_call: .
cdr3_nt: TGCGCCAGCAGGAGTGGAGACACCGAAATCTATGGCTACACCTTC
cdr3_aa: CASRSGDTEIYGYTF

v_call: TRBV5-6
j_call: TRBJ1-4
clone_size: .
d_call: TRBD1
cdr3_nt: TGTGCCAGCAGCTTGCGCGACAGGGGTGAAAAACTGTTTTTT
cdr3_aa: CASSLRDRGEKLFF

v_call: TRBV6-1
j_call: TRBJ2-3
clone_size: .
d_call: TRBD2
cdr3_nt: TGTGCCAGCAGTCCAATCGCGGGGGGGCAAGATACGCAGTATTTT
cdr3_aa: CASSPIAGGQDTQYF

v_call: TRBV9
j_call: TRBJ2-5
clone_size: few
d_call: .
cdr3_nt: TGTGCCAGCAGCCTACAAAGGGGAACGGAGACCCAGTACTTC
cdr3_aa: CASSLQRGTETQYF

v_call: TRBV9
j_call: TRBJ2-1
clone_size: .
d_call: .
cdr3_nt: TGTGCCAGCAGCGTAGAGATCCAGGTAAACAATGAGCAGTTCTTC
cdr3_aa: CASSVEIQVNNEQFF

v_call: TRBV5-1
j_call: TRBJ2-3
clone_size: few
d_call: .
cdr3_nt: TGCGCCAGCAGCTTTCTGACAGGCACAGATACGCAGTATTTT
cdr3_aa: CASSFLTGTDTQYF

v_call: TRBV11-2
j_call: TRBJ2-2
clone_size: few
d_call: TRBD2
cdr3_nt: TGTGCCAGCAGCCTTGGATTTTCTAGCGGGGGGGCTTTCGGGGAGCTGTTTTTT
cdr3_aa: CASSLGFSSGGAFGELFF

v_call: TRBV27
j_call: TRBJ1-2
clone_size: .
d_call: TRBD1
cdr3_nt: TGTGCCAGCAGTTTTACGACAGGGGGTAATGGCTACACCTTC
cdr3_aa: CASSFTTGGNGYTF

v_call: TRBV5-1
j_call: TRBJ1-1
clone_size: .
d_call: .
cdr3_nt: TGCGCCAGCAGCTTGTCGAGACAGGTGAACACTGAAGCTTTCTTT
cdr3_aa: CASSLSRQVNTEAFF

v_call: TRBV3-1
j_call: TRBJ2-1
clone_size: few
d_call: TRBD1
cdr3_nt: TGTGCCAGCAGCCAAGGGACAGGGGCCCTTAATGAGCAGTTCTTC
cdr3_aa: CASSQGTGALNEQFF

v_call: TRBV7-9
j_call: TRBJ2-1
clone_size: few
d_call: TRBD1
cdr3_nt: TGTGCCAGCAGGGGTACGGGGACAGGATATGACAATGAGCAGTTCTTC
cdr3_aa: CASRGTGTGYDNEQFF

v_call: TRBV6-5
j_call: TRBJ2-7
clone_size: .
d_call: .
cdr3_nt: TGTGCCAGCAGTTACTCCAGGGAGGTCCACGAGCAGTACTTC
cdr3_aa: CASSYSREVHEQYF

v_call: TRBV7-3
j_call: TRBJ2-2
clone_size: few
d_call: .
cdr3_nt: TGTGCCAGCCGCTTAGTTAGCGGCACCGGGGAGCTGTTTTTT
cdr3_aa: CASRLVSGTGELFF

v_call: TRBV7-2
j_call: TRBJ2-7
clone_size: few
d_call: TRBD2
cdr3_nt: TGTGCCAGCAGCGAGAGACTAGCGGGGGCTTACGAGCAGTACTTC
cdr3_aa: CASSERLAGAYEQYF

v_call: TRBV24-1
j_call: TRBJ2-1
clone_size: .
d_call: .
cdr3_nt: TGTGCCACCAGTGATTCAGGGAGGTTTGAGCAGTTCTTC
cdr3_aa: CATSDSGRFEQFF

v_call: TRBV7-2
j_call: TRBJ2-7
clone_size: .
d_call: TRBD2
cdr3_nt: TGTGCCAGCAGCTTTTCTAGCGGCAGGATCTCCTACGAGCAGTACTTC
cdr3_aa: CASSFSSGRISYEQYF

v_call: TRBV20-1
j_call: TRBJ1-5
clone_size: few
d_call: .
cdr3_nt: TGCAGTGCTAGGGAGGGGACATCTAATCAGCCCCAGCATTTT
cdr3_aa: CSAREGTSNQPQHF

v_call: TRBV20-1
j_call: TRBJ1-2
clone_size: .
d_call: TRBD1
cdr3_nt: TGCAGTGCTAGAGATCCGGGACAGGGGCAGTATGGCTACACCTTC
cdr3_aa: CSARDPGQGQYGYTF

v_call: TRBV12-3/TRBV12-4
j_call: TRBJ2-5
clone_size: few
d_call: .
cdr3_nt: TGTGCCAGCAGACCGACAGCACAAGAGACCCAGTACTTC
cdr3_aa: CASRPTAQETQYF

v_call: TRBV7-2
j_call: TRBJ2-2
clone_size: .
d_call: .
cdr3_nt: TGTGCCAGCAGCTTAGACTACGGCGCCGGGGAGCTGTTTTTT
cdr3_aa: CASSLDYGAGELFF

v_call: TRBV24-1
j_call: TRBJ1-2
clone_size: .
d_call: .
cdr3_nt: TGTGCCACCAGTGATTTTGGGGGCGAAGACTATGGCTACACCTTC
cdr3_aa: CATSDFGGEDYGYTF